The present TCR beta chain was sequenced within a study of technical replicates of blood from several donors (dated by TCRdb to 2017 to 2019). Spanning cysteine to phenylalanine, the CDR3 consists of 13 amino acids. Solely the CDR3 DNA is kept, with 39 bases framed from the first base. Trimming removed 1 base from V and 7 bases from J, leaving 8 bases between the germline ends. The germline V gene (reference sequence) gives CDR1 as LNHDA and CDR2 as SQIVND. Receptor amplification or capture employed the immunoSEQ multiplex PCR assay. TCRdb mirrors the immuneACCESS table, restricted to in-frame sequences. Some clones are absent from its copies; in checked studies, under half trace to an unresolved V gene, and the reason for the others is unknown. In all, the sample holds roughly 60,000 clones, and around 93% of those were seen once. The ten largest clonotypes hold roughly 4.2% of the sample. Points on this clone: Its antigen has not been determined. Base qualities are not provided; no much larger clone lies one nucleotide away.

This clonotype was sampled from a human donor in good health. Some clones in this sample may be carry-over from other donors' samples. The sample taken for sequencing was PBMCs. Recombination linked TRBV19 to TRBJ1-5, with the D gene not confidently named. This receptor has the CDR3 CASSIGGGQPQHF. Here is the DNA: TGTGCCAGTAGTATAGGCGGTGGCCAGCCCCAGCATTTT.